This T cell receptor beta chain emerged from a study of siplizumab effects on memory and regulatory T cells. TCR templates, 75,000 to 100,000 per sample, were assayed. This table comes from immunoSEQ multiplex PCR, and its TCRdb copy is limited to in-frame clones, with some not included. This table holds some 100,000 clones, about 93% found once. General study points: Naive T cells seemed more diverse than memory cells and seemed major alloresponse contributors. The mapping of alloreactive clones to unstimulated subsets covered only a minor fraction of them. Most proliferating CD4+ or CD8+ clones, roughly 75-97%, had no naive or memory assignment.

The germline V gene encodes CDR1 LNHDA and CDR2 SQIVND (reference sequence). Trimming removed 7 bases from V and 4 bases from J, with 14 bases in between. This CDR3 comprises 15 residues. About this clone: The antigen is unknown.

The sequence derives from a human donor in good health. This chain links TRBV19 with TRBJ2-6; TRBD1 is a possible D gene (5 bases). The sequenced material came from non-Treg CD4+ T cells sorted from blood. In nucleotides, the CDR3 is TGTGCCAGTAAGATTCAGGGTTCCGGGGCCAACGTCCTGACTTTC. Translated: CASKIQGSGANVLTF. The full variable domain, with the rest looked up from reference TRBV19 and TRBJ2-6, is DGGITQSPKYLFRKEGQNVTLSCEQNLNHDAMYWYRQDPGQGLRLIYYSQIVNDFQKGDIAEGYSVSREKKESFPLTVTSAQKNPTAFYLCASKIQGSGANVLTFGAGSRLTVL.